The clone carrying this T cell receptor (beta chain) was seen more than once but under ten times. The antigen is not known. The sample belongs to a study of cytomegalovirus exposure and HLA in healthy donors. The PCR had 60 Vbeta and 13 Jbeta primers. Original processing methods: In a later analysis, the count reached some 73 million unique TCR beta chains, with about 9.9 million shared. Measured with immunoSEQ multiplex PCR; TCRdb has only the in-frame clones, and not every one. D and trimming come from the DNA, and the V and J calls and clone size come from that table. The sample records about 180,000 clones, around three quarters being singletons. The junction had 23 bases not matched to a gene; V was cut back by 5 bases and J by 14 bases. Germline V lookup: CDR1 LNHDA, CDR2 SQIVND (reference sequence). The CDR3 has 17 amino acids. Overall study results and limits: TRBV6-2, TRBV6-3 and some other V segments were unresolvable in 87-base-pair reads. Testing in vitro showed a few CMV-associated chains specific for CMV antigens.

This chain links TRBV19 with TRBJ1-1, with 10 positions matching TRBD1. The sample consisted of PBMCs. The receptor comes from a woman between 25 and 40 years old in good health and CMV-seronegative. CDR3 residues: CASSVDRGSTLPLGEFF. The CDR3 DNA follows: TGTGCCAGTAGTGTGGACAGGGGGTCGACCCTCCCCCTCGGGGAGTTCTTT.